What follows are 8 T cell receptor beta chains derived from one specimen sequenced in a study of neurological immune-mediated disorders. TCRdb itself ran the 5' RACE reads through MiXCR, one entry per CDR3 protein. The sample records some 46,000 distinct CDR3 sequences, less than 5% being singletons. The sequenced sample consisted of PBMCs. These receptors were collected from a woman aged 55-70 years with multiple sclerosis.

V and J are TRBV5-1 and TRBJ1-1, with TRBD1 matching 8 bases. Germline loops: CDR1 SGHRS, CDR2 YFSETQ. The V and J ends lost 2 bases and 4 bases, in that order; junction bases with no gene match: 1. The CDR3 has 13 residues. CDR3 region: CASSFGQGTEAFF. The CDR3 bases are TGCGCCAGCAGCTTCGGACAGGGCACTGAAGCTTTCTTT.

The sample holds a few counts of this clonotype. The chain carries TRBV10-2 and TRBJ2-1, with a possible D match to TRBD1 (5 bases). Germline V CDR1 and CDR2: WSHSY, SAAADI. This CDR3 spans 13 amino acids. Trimming pared 2 bases from V and 4 bases from J, leaving 6 bases between. As DNA, the CDR3 is TGCGCCAGCAGTGAGAGACAGTACAATGAGCAGTTCTTC. Its translation is CASSERQYNEQFF.

This clonotype appeared a few times. The chain links TRBV6-1 to TRBJ2-3; perhaps TRBD1 as D (6 bases). The germline gives CDR1 MNHNS, CDR2 SASEGT. Trimming pared 2 bases from V and 4 bases from J, leaving 13 bases between. This CDR3 has 15 amino acids. CDR3 protein: CASSEMIRGPDTQYF. CDR3 in DNA: TGTGCCAGCAGTGAAATGATCAGGGGTCCAGATACGCAGTATTTT.

Turning to this clonotype: Sequence at one end of the junction differs from germline and may be a read error. The chain joins TRBV20-1 to TRBJ1-1; D ambiguous. The CDR3 totals 13 residues. Germline V gives CDR1 DFQATT, CDR2 SNEGSKA (reference sequence). The chain's CDR3 is CIARVSAGTEAFF. Written as DNA, the CDR3 is TGCATTGCTAGAGTATCTGCGGGCACTGAAGCTTTCTTT.

This clonotype has a handful of counts. The rearrangement links TRBV20-1 to TRBJ2-1; D is undetermined. Germline CDR1 is DFQATT and CDR2 is SNEGSKA (reference sequence). V gave up 2 bases and J gave up 7 bases, with 12 bases separating them. The CDR3 loop spans 13 amino acids. The CDR3: CSARRRIGNEQFF. CDR3 DNA: TGCAGTGCTAGACGCAGGATAGGGAATGAGCAGTTCTTC.

Only a few counts were recorded for this clonotype. A read error may account for a junction end that differs from germline. The V call is TRBV9, the J call TRBJ1-6, with D tentatively TRBD1 (6 bases). Looked up from germline, CDR1 is SGDLS and CDR2 is YYNGEE. The length of the CDR3 is 14 residues. CDR3 nucleotide sequence: TGTGCCAGCGGACGGGACATACATAATTCACCCCTACACTTT. It codes for CASGRDIHNSPLHF. Filled out from reference TRBV9 and TRBJ1-6, the complete variable domain reads DSGVTQTPKHLITATGQRVTLRCSPRSGDLSVYWYQQSLDQGLQFLIQYYNGEERAKGNILERFSAQQFPDLHSELNLSSLELGDSALYFCASGRDIHNSPLHFGNGTRLTVT.

The chain has TRBV11-3 and TRBJ2-3; a weak D match, TRBD2 (6 bases). The CDR3 contains 13 residues. Trimming stripped 5 bases from V and 6 bases from J, with 12 bases between. Germline values: CDR1 SGHNT, CDR2 YENEEA. The CDR3, as DNA: TGTGCCAGCAGCCCCGGGGGACTGGATACGCAGTATTTT. Protein: CASSPGGLDTQYF.

The chain combines TRBV3-1 with TRBJ1-2; 7 bases line up with TRBD1. CDR1 and CDR2 from the germline V gene are LGHDT and YNNKEL (reference sequence). The junction had 6 bases not matched to a gene; V was cut back by 3 bases and J by 5 bases. This CDR3 contains 14 residues. The CDR3 sequence is CASSHLRGPYGYTF. For the CDR3, the DNA is TGTGCCAGCAGCCACCTAAGGGGGCCTTATGGCTACACCTTC.